These 10 T cell receptor beta chains came from one sample sequenced in a study of early T cells in non-severe SARS-CoV-2 infection. TCRdb re-derived calls from the 5' RACE reads in MiXCR, one entry per CDR3 protein. The repertoire holds 25,000 to 35,000 distinct CDR3 sequences, around 6% seen once, with roughly 13% in the top ten. Sequenced: whole blood. The receptors were sampled from an adult who was a healthcare worker with PCR-confirmed SARS-CoV-2 infection or an uninfected control (not recorded which).

The CDR3 nucleotides are TGTGCCAGCAGTGACAGGGGGCGAGGCACCGGGGAGCTGTTTTTT. Amino acids: CASSDRGRGTGELFF. J is TRBJ2-2 and V is TRBV2, with 8 bases aligning to TRBD1. The V gene end was trimmed by 3 bases and the J gene end by 4 bases; junction bases not matched to a gene: 4. This CDR3 has 15 amino acids. Per germline, CDR1 SNHLY and CDR2 FYNNEI.

The gene calls are TRBV7-2 and TRBJ2-7; TRBD2 agrees at 9 bases. The V gene end was trimmed by 6 bases and the J gene end by 4 bases; junction bases not matched to a gene: 7. There are 14 residues in the CDR3. Germline CDR1 SGHTA, CDR2 FQGNSA. CDR3 sequence: CASRYTSGPYEQYF. The CDR3 DNA sequence: TGTGCCAGCAGGTATACTAGCGGGCCATACGAGCAGTACTTC.

This clonotype turned up a few times. This chain connects TRBV13 to TRBJ2-3, with 12 bases lining up with TRBD2. This CDR3 region has 15 residues. The germline CDR1 and CDR2 sequences are PRHDT and FYEKMQ (reference sequence). The ends lost 5 bases at V and 1 base at J; junction bases unmatched: 1. The CDR3 DNA reads TGTGCCAGCAGCAGGACTAGCGGGGGCACAGATACGCAGTATTTT. It codes for CASSRTSGGTDTQYF.

The sample holds a few counts of this clonotype. The chain is built from TRBV6-2 or TRBV6-3 and TRBJ2-7; 7 bases align to TRBD1. Per the germline V gene, CDR1 is MNHEY and CDR2 is SVGEGT. The length of the CDR3 is 14 residues. J gave up 5 bases and V 5 bases, and 9 bases lay outside the gene matches. In nucleotides, the CDR3 is TGTGCCAGCAGTGGGGCGGACAGGCACCACGAGCAGTACTTC. Translation gives CASSGADRHHEQYF.

This clonotype was counted between two and nine times. The V and J genes are TRBV28 and TRBJ2-5, with 9 bases that match TRBD1. The CDR3 is 13 residues long. Germline V lookup: CDR1 MDHEN, CDR2 SYDVKM. J gave up 5 bases and V 7 bases, and 5 bases lay outside the gene matches. The CDR3 coding sequence is TGTGCCAGCACCCTGACAGGGGGGGAGACCCAGTACTTC. Protein product: CASTLTGGETQYF.

At least ten counts were recorded for this clonotype. Here the CDR3 reads CASSEVAFGGRADTQYF. The CDR3 coding sequence is TGTGCCAGCAGTGAAGTGGCATTTGGGGGTCGCGCAGATACGCAGTATTTT. This chain uses TRBV6-1 with TRBJ2-3; TRBD1 or TRBD2 may be the D gene (5 bases each). V was cut by 1 base and J by 4 bases, with 18 bases left in between. From germline, CDR1 is MNHNS and CDR2 SASEGT. CDR3 length: 17 residues.

This clonotype occurred many times. The chain combines TRBV7-2 with TRBJ2-7, with D uncertain. Trimming took 1 base from V and 1 from J, leaving 8 bases between them. The CDR3 has 14 residues. Germline V gene lookup returns CDR1 SGHTA and CDR2 FQGNSA. The CDR3 DNA is TGTGCCAGCAGCTTAGTTGCACTGTCCTACGAGCAGTACTTC. This encodes CASSLVALSYEQYF.

This clonotype was seen at least ten times. The V and J genes are TRBV12-3 or TRBV12-4 and TRBJ1-5, with 12 bases aligning to TRBD1. V trimming: 6 bases; J trimming: 5 bases; junction bases outside the gene matches: 5. This CDR3 comprises 15 residues. This CDR3 reads CASSPGQGAHQPQHF. CDR3 in DNA: TGTGCCAGCAGCCCGGGACAGGGGGCTCATCAGCCCCAGCATTTT.

Written as DNA, the CDR3 is TGTGCCAGCAGCCAAGCAGACAGGGAAAACAATGAGCAGTTCTTC. Protein product: CASSQADRENNEQFF. This chain joins TRBV3-1 and TRBJ2-1; 7 nucleotides align to TRBD1. V shed 1 base, J shed 5 bases, and the junction held 5 bases outside the gene matches. Germline V gene lookup returns CDR1 LGHDT and CDR2 YNNKEL (reference sequence). The CDR3 extends over 15 amino acids.

This clonotype was counted many times. V and J are TRBV7-9 and TRBJ2-6; perhaps D is TRBD1 or TRBD2 (5 bases each). CDR3 length: 16 residues. Germline V gene data show CDR1 as SEHNR and CDR2 as FQNEAQ (reference sequence). The germline V and J ends were trimmed by 0 bases and 0 bases, with 6 bases remaining between them. The CDR3 coding sequence is TGTGCCAGCAGCTTAGCTGGGGGCTCTGGGGCCAACGTCCTGACTTTC. Protein sequence: CASSLAGGSGANVLTF.